A single sample is the source of the 29 T cell receptor beta chains below, sequenced in a study of neurological immune-mediated disorders. TCRdb called the 5' RACE reads again in MiXCR, with one record for every CDR3 protein. The sample consists of tens of thousands of distinct CDR3 sequences, 10% of them appearing once. The sequenced material came from PBMCs. The receptor set was obtained from a man aged 40-55 years in good health.

This clonotype was observed a few times. The gene calls are TRBV7-9 and TRBJ2-6; D uncertain. Germline loops: CDR1 SEHNR, CDR2 FQNEAQ (reference sequence). The CDR3 is 15 amino acids. V lost 5 bases, J lost 3 bases, and 11 bases lay in between. CDR3 bases: TGTGCCAGCAGCCCCCGACTGGTTGGGGCCAACGTCCTGACTTTC. This encodes CASSPRLVGANVLTF.

This clonotype was counted many times. The V gene is TRBV7-3, the J gene TRBJ2-5; 7 nucleotides line up with TRBD1. Per germline, CDR1 SGHTA and CDR2 FQGTGA. J lost 5 bases, V lost 2 bases, and 5 bases had no gene match. This CDR3 has 14 residues. CDR3 bases: TGTGCCAGCAGCTTATGGGGGACAGAGGAGACCCAGTACTTC. Amino acid sequence: CASSLWGTEETQYF.

This clonotype was counted ten times or more. The chain carries TRBV5-1 and TRBJ2-1, with a tentative D call TRBD2 (5 bases). The CDR3 is made up of 18 amino acids. Germline loops: CDR1 SGHRS, CDR2 YFSETQ. V shed 0 bases and J shed 2 bases, with 18 bases lying between them. The DNA for the CDR3 is TGCGCCAGCAGCTTGGCCCCGCCGGAGGCGGTCCCCTACAATGAGCAGTTCTTC. Protein: CASSLAPPEAVPYNEQFF.

In its sample, this clonotype was seen many times. This sequence joins TRBV5-1 and TRBJ1-4; D perhaps matches TRBD1 (6 bases). Trimming removed 0 bases at V and 7 bases at J, with 10 bases between. The CDR3 has 14 amino acids. The germline V gene encodes CDR1 SGHRS and CDR2 YFSETQ. The DNA for the CDR3 is TGCGCCAGCAGCTTGGACCAGGGGATTGAAAAACTGTTTTTT. Translation gives CASSLDQGIEKLFF.

This clonotype was seen many times. For the CDR3, the DNA is TGTGCCAGCAGCGACCGGGACGGAGAAGAGACCCAGTACTTC. It encodes CASSDRDGEETQYF. The chain employs TRBV9 and TRBJ2-5, with D perhaps TRBD1 or TRBD2 (5 bases each). Germline V lookup: CDR1 SGDLS, CDR2 YYNGEE. The CDR3 extends over 14 amino acids. V was shortened by 3 bases and J by 3 bases, with 12 bases between the two germline ends.

This clonotype was seen repeatedly, ten times or more. The chain has TRBV5-1 and TRBJ1-6, with D unresolved. V lost 0 bases to trimming and J lost 8 bases, with 12 bases between them. This CDR3 region has 15 residues. Germline loops: CDR1 SGHRS, CDR2 YFSETQ. As DNA, the CDR3 is TGCGCCAGCAGCTTGGATGGGAGGATCGATTCACCCCTCCACTTT. It encodes CASSLDGRIDSPLHF.

This clonotype was seen at least ten times. The rearrangement uses TRBV7-9 and TRBJ2-3; TRBD2 agrees at 14 bases. Trimming at V came to 6 bases and at J to 4 bases, leaving 12 bases not matched to a gene. Per the germline V gene, CDR1 is SEHNR and CDR2 is FQNEAQ (reference sequence). The CDR3 has 18 amino acids. Here the CDR3 reads CASSSTSGGASEADTQYF. In DNA, the CDR3 is TGTGCCAGCAGTTCGACTAGCGGGGGGGCCTCTGAGGCAGATACGCAGTATTTT.

This clonotype was seen repeatedly, ten times or more. V is TRBV29-1 and J is TRBJ2-1, with D tentatively TRBD1 or TRBD2 (5 bases each). Germline assignment: CDR1 SQVTM and CDR2 ANQGSEA. This CDR3 has 14 amino acids. Trimming removed 7 bases at V and 2 bases at J, with 15 bases between. In DNA form, the CDR3 reads TGCAGCGCTGCCCGGGACCCCCCCTACAATGAGCAGTTCTTC. It translates to CSAARDPPYNEQFF.

This clonotype was seen many times. The chain uses TRBV6-5 and TRBJ2-3; 7 bases match TRBD2. J gave up 3 bases and V 5 bases, and 2 bases lay outside the gene matches. The CDR3 totals 13 residues. CDR1 is MNHEY, CDR2 SVGAGI, per germline. CDR3 region: CASSSGTTDTQYF. Written as DNA, the CDR3 is TGTGCCAGCAGTAGCGGGACTACAGATACGCAGTATTTT.

On this clonotype itself: One end of the junction does not line up with germline, which may come from a read error. The rearrangement uses TRBV12-3 or TRBV12-4 and TRBJ2-6; D possibly corresponds to TRBD1 (5 bases). This CDR3 is 13 amino acids long. The CDR3 sequence: CVSRPSGAKVLTF. The CDR3 DNA reads as TGTGTCAGCAGGCCTTCTGGGGCCAAAGTCCTGACTTTC.

This clonotype has ten or more counts. J is TRBJ2-5 and V is TRBV9; 8 nucleotides align to TRBD2. The V gene end was trimmed by 0 bases and the J gene end by 7 bases; junction bases not matched to a gene: 8. CDR3 length equals 15 residues. In germline, CDR1 is SGDLS, CDR2 YYNGEE. The CDR3 DNA reads as TGTGCCAGCAGCGTAGGCAGCGGGAGTCCTTCGACCCAGTACTTC. Amino acid sequence: CASSVGSGSPSTQYF.

This clonotype was seen many times. The chain carries TRBV25-1 and TRBJ2-3; tentative D call: TRBD1 (6 bases). CDR3 length: 13 residues. Germline CDR1 is MGHDK and CDR2 is SYGVNS. The germline V and J ends were trimmed by 1 base and 6 bases, with 8 bases remaining between them. The CDR3 is CASSESQGDTQYF. CDR3 nucleotide sequence: TGTGCCAGCAGTGAATCTCAGGGGGATACGCAGTATTTT.

This clonotype was seen repeatedly, ten times or more. This chain uses TRBV5-1 with TRBJ1-2; 11 bases line up with TRBD1. The CDR3 is made up of 15 amino acids. The J segment lost 0 bases and the V segment lost 3 bases, leaving 1 base of the junction unmatched. The germline V gene encodes CDR1 SGHRS and CDR2 YFSETQ. The CDR3 DNA reads as TGCGCCAGCAGCTGGGGACAGGGGGCTAACTATGGCTACACCTTC. Translating gives CASSWGQGANYGYTF.

This clonotype was found many times. The V and J genes are TRBV5-6 and TRBJ2-2; possibly TRBD1 for D (5 bases). Germline CDR1 and CDR2: SGHDT and YYEEEE. The CDR3 runs to 13 residues. The V gene lost 2 bases and the J gene lost 7 bases, with 9 bases spanning the gap. DNA for the CDR3: TGTGCCAGCAGCTTAGGGGCCTACGGGGAGCTGTTTTTT. This gives the protein CASSLGAYGELFF. The full variable domain, rest sourced from reference TRBV5-6 and TRBJ2-2, is DAGVTQSPTHLIKTRGQQVTLRCSPKSGHDTVSWYQQALGQGPQFIFQYYEEEERQRGNFPDRFSGHQFPNYSSELNVNALLLGDSALYLCASSLGAYGELFFGEGSRLTVL.

This clonotype has ten or more counts. This chain connects TRBV28 to TRBJ2-7; D is undetermined. The CDR3 has 10 amino acids. Germline values: CDR1 MDHEN, CDR2 SYDVKM. V lost 8 bases, J lost 5 bases, and 7 bases lay in between. The CDR3 protein is CASGFDEQYF. The CDR3 DNA reads TGTGCCAGCGGCTTCGACGAGCAGTACTTC.

The table lists this clonotype with many counts. The V and J genes are TRBV6-5 and TRBJ1-4; D perhaps matches TRBD1 (5 bases). Trimming took off 2 bases at V and 0 bases at J, with 10 bases between the two ends. In germline, CDR1 is MNHEY, CDR2 SVGAGI. CDR3 length: 16 amino acids. The CDR3 loop reads CASSYIRQSTNEKLFF. For the CDR3, the DNA is TGTGCCAGCAGTTACATTAGACAGTCAACTAATGAAAAACTGTTTTTT.

This clonotype was recorded many times. This chain joins TRBV20-1 and TRBJ2-5, with D unresolved. The CDR3 is 14 residues long. V was trimmed by 0 bases and J by 1 base, leaving 9 bases between them. The germline gives CDR1 DFQATT, CDR2 SNEGSKA (reference sequence). CDR3 sequence: CSARDISPQETQYF. The CDR3 DNA sequence: TGCAGTGCTAGAGATATCAGTCCCCAAGAGACCCAGTACTTC.

This clonotype was recorded many times. This chain links TRBV20-1 with TRBJ2-1; 16 nucleotides line up with TRBD2. With 5 bases clipped from V and 7 bases from J, the junction kept 8 bases outside the gene matches. Germline loops: CDR1 DFQATT, CDR2 SNEGSKA (reference sequence). The CDR3 covers 16 residues. CDR3 nucleotides: TGCAGTGCTCCCGGGACTAGCGGGGGGGCGAGGAATGAGCAGTTCTTC. Translation: CSAPGTSGGARNEQFF.

To note about this clonotype: Being one base from a much bigger clone, this may be a read error. The chain has TRBV20-1 and TRBJ2-3, with D possibly TRBD1 on 5 matching bases. Trimming took off 6 bases at V and 7 bases at J, with 11 bases between the two ends. There are 11 residues in the CDR3. CDR1 is DFQATT and CDR2 is SNEGSKA in the germline V gene (reference sequence). The CDR3 spells CSAMDTHTQYF. The CDR3 DNA reads TGCAGTGCAATGGACACGCATACGCAGTATTTT.

This clonotype was seen more than once but under ten times. This chain uses TRBV7-9 with TRBJ1-1, with D unclear. Germline CDR1 SEHNR, CDR2 FQNEAQ (reference sequence). CDR3 size: 12 residues. The V end lost 2 bases, the J end lost 1 base, and 2 bases lay between the germline ends. In nucleotides, the CDR3 is TGTGCCAGCAGCTTACAGAACACTGAAGCTTTCTTT. Amino acid sequence: CASSLQNTEAFF.

This clonotype was picked up many times. V and J are TRBV4-1 and TRBJ2-3; D possibly corresponds to TRBD2 (5 bases). The germline CDR1 and CDR2 sequences are MGHRA and YSYEKL. The CDR3 runs 15 residues. The germline V and J ends were trimmed by 4 bases and 0 bases, with 11 bases remaining between them. In nucleotides, the CDR3 is TGCGCCAGCAGCCTGAGGGCCTCCAGCACAGATACGCAGTATTTT. It specifies CASSLRASSTDTQYF.

The gene calls are TRBV5-1 and TRBJ2-3; either TRBD1 or TRBD2 may supply D (5 bases each). Germline lookup yields CDR1 SGHRS and CDR2 YFSETQ. The V end was cut by 2 bases, the J end by 4 bases, with 14 bases between. This CDR3 is 15 amino acids long. CDR3: CASSFTPRDPDTQYF. The CDR3 DNA follows: TGCGCCAGCAGCTTTACTCCCCGGGACCCAGATACGCAGTATTTT.

This clonotype was detected many times. J is TRBJ1-5 and V is TRBV12-3 or TRBV12-4, with TRBD1 matching 7 bases. V dropped 6 bases and J dropped 1; count of bases not matched to a gene: 9. CDR3 length equals 16 residues. CDR3: CASSHTDRASNQPQHF. CDR3 nucleotides: TGTGCCAGCAGCCACACAGACAGGGCGAGCAATCAGCCCCAGCATTTT.

The table lists this clonotype with many counts. This rearrangement joins TRBV5-1 to TRBJ2-7, with D tentatively TRBD1 (5 bases). The V end lost 4 bases, the J end lost 3 bases, and 14 bases lay between the germline ends. In germline, CDR1 is SGHRS, CDR2 YFSETQ. This CDR3 spans 14 amino acids. CDR3 sequence reads: CASSDAGHVYEQYF. CDR3 nucleotides: TGCGCCAGCAGCGACGCCGGACACGTCTACGAGCAGTACTTC. The full variable domain, with the rest looked up from reference TRBV5-1 and TRBJ2-7, is KAGVTQTPRYLIKTRGQQVTLSCSPISGHRSVSWYQQTPGQGLQFLFEYFSETQRNKGNFPGRFSGRQFSNSRSEMNVSTLELGDSALYLCASSDAGHVYEQYFGPGTRLTVT.

V usage is TRBV18 and J usage is TRBJ1-5; maybe TRBD1 (5 bases). CDR1 is KGHSH and CDR2 is LQKENI in the germline V gene. The CDR3 is made up of 15 amino acids. With 0 bases removed from V and 6 bases from J, the gap between germline ends came to 12 bases. In nucleotides, the CDR3 is TGTGCCAGCTCACCACCCGGGACCCTCGGTCAGCCCCAGCATTTT. It encodes CASSPPGTLGQPQHF.

This clonotype has a count of ten or more. This chain uses TRBV5-1 with TRBJ1-5; possible D gene TRBD1, 5 bases. Trimming took 0 bases from V and 0 from J, leaving 7 bases between them. The CDR3 length is 15 residues. Germline-derived CDR1 and CDR2 are SGHRS and YFSETQ. The CDR3 DNA reads TGCGCCAGCAGCTTGGGAGGGGTTAGCAATCAGCCCCAGCATTTT. Its translation is CASSLGGVSNQPQHF.

At least ten counts were recorded for this clonotype. The chain employs TRBV2 and TRBJ2-3; 8 nucleotides agree with TRBD2. The CDR3 is made up of 15 amino acids. V was clipped by 8 bases and J by 0 bases; unmatched bases: 7. CDR1 is SNHLY, CDR2 FYNNEI, per germline. CDR3 DNA sequence: TGTGCCAGCTCAACGGGGGGGACAAGCACAGATACGCAGTATTTT. Its protein is CASSTGGTSTDTQYF.

The chain combines TRBV20-1 with TRBJ2-5; 13 nucleotides agree with TRBD2. Germline V gene data show CDR1 as DFQATT and CDR2 as SNEGSKA (reference sequence). V was pared by 3 bases and J by 3 bases, with 7 bases of the junction left unmatched. The CDR3 sequence is 16 residues long. DNA for the CDR3: TGCAGTGCTAGTGTTTTGGGACTAGCGGGGAAAGAGACCCAGTACTTC. Protein: CSASVLGLAGKETQYF.

The chain employs TRBV6-2 or TRBV6-3 and TRBJ1-5; the match to TRBD1 covers 9 bases. The CDR3 loop spans 16 amino acids. From germline, CDR1 is MNHEY and CDR2 SVGEGT. V gave up 3 bases and J gave up 5 bases; unmatched junction bases: 8. The CDR3 nucleotides are TGTGCCAGCAGTTATTCCAAAACAGGGGGCTATCAGCCCCAGCATTTT. It is translated as CASSYSKTGGYQPQHF.